The 14 T cell receptor beta chains in this list originate from one sample, sequenced in a study of HIV-infected patients and healthy controls. Roughly three months, about 14 weeks, into antiretroviral therapy, follow-up blood was collected. Whole blood was used without fractionation, so all unsorted peripheral T cells were included. cDNA was made from about 500 ng RNA using alpha and beta constant primers. Using multiplexing indices, alpha and beta chain libraries were generated apart by chain-specific third strand synthesis. TCRdb fed the 5' RACE reads into MiXCR, producing one record per CDR3 protein. Of some 6,600 distinct CDR3 sequences listed, around 9% are singletons. The sequencing here drew on blood, taken during antiretroviral therapy. These receptors all come from an adult with HIV infection.

This clonotype showed up many times. The CDR3 nucleotides are TGTGCCAGCAGTCAGGGTGCGAACACTGAAGCTTTCTTT. Protein sequence: CASSQGANTEAFF. The chain employs TRBV2 and TRBJ1-1, with a weak D call TRBD1 (5 bases). Germline CDR1 reads SNHLY; CDR2 reads FYNNEI. CDR3 length: 13 residues. V gave up 5 bases and J gave up 1 base, with 8 bases separating them.

There are many counts of this clonotype. V is TRBV5-1 and J is TRBJ2-7; TRBD1 matches 11 bases. Germline CDR1 and CDR2: SGHRS and YFSETQ. V lost 1 base and J lost 2; bases outside the gene matches: 8. This CDR3 region has 17 residues. CDR3 in amino acids: CASSLIPSGQGAYEQYF. The CDR3 region has the DNA TGCGCCAGCAGCTTGATTCCATCGGGACAGGGGGCCTACGAGCAGTACTTC.

This clonotype is categorized as medium-sized. J is TRBJ1-4 and V is TRBV4-1; D remains unclear. The CDR3 is 17 amino acids. CDR1 is MGHRA and CDR2 is YSYEKL in the germline V gene. Deletions cut 4 bases from V and 0 bases from J, with 15 bases between. CDR3 sequence reads: CASSRLTAVTTNEKLFF. CDR3 in DNA: TGCGCCAGCAGCCGACTCACCGCGGTTACAACTAATGAAAAACTGTTTTTT.

The sample holds many counts of this clonotype. V is TRBV27 and J is TRBJ1-5, with D possibly being TRBD1 (6 bases). Looked up from germline, CDR1 is MNHEY and CDR2 is SMNVEV (reference sequence). The CDR3 contains 17 residues. V dropped 0 bases and J dropped 2 bases, with 14 bases sitting between them. CDR3 coding DNA: TGTGCCAGCAGTTTATCGTATGGGGCAGGGGGCAATCAGCCCCAGCATTTT. Encoded protein: CASSLSYGAGGNQPQHF.

This clonotype was recorded at least ten times. J is TRBJ2-3 and V is TRBV7-9; no reliable D call. Per germline, CDR1 SEHNR and CDR2 FQNEAQ (reference sequence). Trimming pared 3 bases from V and 0 bases from J, leaving 16 bases between. This CDR3 has 17 amino acids. CDR3 sequence reads: CASSLGLGGPSTDTQYF. The CDR3 DNA follows: TGTGCCAGCAGCTTGGGTCTGGGCGGCCCTAGCACAGATACGCAGTATTTT.

This clonotype showed up many times. V and J are TRBV7-6 and TRBJ1-4, with 8 bases matching TRBD1. V shed 1 base, J shed 8 bases, and the junction held 3 bases outside the gene matches. Germline V lookup: CDR1 SGHVS, CDR2 FNYEAQ. The length of the CDR3 is 14 residues. CDR3 sequence (DNA): TGTGCCAGCAGCTTAGGACAGGGGAAGGAAAAACTGTTTTTT. Amino acids: CASSLGQGKEKLFF.

This clonotype was detected ten times or more. The CDR3 here is CSRGTTGGDTEAFF. The DNA for the CDR3 is TGCAGCCGGGGGACGACAGGGGGGGACACTGAAGCTTTCTTT. This chain uses TRBV20-1 with TRBJ1-1; 9 bases align to TRBD1. The CDR3 sequence is 14 residues long. From germline, CDR1 is DFQATT and CDR2 SNEGSKA (reference sequence).

This clonotype was recorded many times. The rearrangement uses TRBV12-3 or TRBV12-4 and TRBJ1-4; 7 bases match TRBD1. This CDR3 contains 14 residues. Trimming took 6 bases from V and 8 from J; bases not matched to a gene: 9. The CDR3 sequence is CASSLDRRGEKLFF. CDR3 in DNA: TGTGCCAGCAGCTTGGACAGGAGAGGCGAAAAACTGTTTTTT.

Relative to its sample, this clonotype is medium-sized. The chain joins TRBV4-3 to TRBJ2-2; unclear D gene. Germline assignment: CDR1 LGHNA and CDR2 YSLEER. The CDR3 totals 16 residues. V was cut by 0 bases and J by 4 bases, with 12 bases left in between. The CDR3 nucleotides read TGCGCCAGCAGCCAAGATCCGGGTCACGCCACCGGGGAGCTGTTTTTT. Residues: CASSQDPGHATGELFF.

This clonotype is classed as medium-sized. The gene calls are TRBV20-1 and TRBJ2-1; D unresolved. Trimming shortened V by 1 base and J by 12 bases, and 10 bases separated the two germline ends. This CDR3 region has 11 residues. Germline-derived CDR1 and CDR2 are DFQATT and SNEGSKA (reference sequence). CDR3 nucleotide sequence: TGCAGTGCTAGAGTAGAAAGGAGGCAGTTCTTC. Its translation is CSARVERRQFF.

This clonotype is medium-sized within its sample. This sequence joins TRBV3-1 and TRBJ1-3; D gene unclear. The CDR3 sequence is 16 residues long. Germline CDR1 is LGHDT and CDR2 is YNNKEL (reference sequence). Trimming took 5 bases from V and 0 from J, leaving 14 bases between them. CDR3 nucleotide sequence: TGTGCCAGCAGCATTGGAGTAGACGACTCTGGAAACACCATATATTTT. Translated: CASSIGVDDSGNTIYF.

The CDR3 here is CASSQGAEQYF. In nucleotides, the CDR3 is TGCGCCAGCAGCCAAGGGGCCGAGCAGTACTTC. This chain connects TRBV4-1 to TRBJ2-7; D gene uncertain. V was shortened by 1 base and J by 6 bases, with 4 bases between the two germline ends. Germline V gene sequence: CDR1 MGHRA, CDR2 YSYEKL. This CDR3 has 11 amino acids.

This clonotype appeared many times. The chain combines TRBV5-1 with TRBJ1-1, with D unclear. Germline V lookup: CDR1 SGHRS, CDR2 YFSETQ. Trimming left V 4 bases short and J 0 bases short, with 10 bases between. The CDR3 covers 14 residues. The CDR3 loop is CASSSTALNTEAFF. For the CDR3, the DNA is TGCGCCAGCAGCAGTACAGCCTTGAACACTGAAGCTTTCTTT.

To note about this clonotype: A read error may be the cause here, since a much bigger clone is one base away. The chain links TRBV7-2 to TRBJ1-2, with 11 bases fitting TRBD1. Germline V lookup: CDR1 SGHTA, CDR2 FQGNSA. The CDR3 is 15 amino acids. After removal of 2 bases from V and 3 bases from J, the junction contained 2 bases not matched to a gene. This CDR3 reads CASSLTGQGDYGYTF. The CDR3 bases are TGTGCCAGCAGCTTAACGGGACAGGGGGACTATGGCTACACCTTC.